Shown below are 16 T cell receptor beta chains from a single sample sequenced in a study of T cells after somatic rescue of genetic block. The assay was immunoSEQ multiplex PCR, and TCRdb's table has in-frame clones only and misses some. Here the sample spans about 67,000 clones, around 90% being singletons. Sequencing input: peripheral blood mononuclear cells (PBMCs). The source is a man aged 35-49 years.

J is TRBJ1-2 and V is TRBV28; D is perhaps TRBD1 (6 bases). Trimming shortened V by 5 bases and J by 8 bases, and 15 bases separated the two germline ends. The germline V gene encodes CDR1 MDHEN and CDR2 SYDVKM. This CDR3 has 13 amino acids. CDR3 sequence reads: CASSPLEGEGYTF. For the CDR3, the DNA is TGTGCCAGCAGTCCACTTGAGGGGGAGGGCTACACCTTC.

The chain employs TRBV18 and TRBJ2-6; D might be TRBD1 or TRBD2, each matching 6 bases. Germline CDR1 is KGHSH and CDR2 is LQKENI. The CDR3 contains 17 residues. V was clipped by 2 bases and J by 4 bases, with 15 bases between them. The CDR3 DNA reads TGTGCCAGCTCACCATTTCCGGGGGCGTCAGGGGCCAACGTCCTGACTTTC. Translated, it gives CASSPFPGASGANVLTF.

The gene calls are TRBV11-2 and TRBJ1-4, with TRBD1 as a possible D gene (5 bases). Trimming stripped 1 base from V and 10 bases from J, with 19 bases between. CDR3 length: 16 residues. Germline V gene lookup returns CDR1 SGHAT and CDR2 FQNNGV. The CDR3 DNA reads TGTGCCAGCAGCTTAGGCGCGGGGCCCCGATTGGGAAAACTGTTTTTT. Translation: CASSLGAGPRLGKLFF.

The V gene is TRBV7-2, the J gene TRBJ2-7, with TRBD1 matching 7 bases. CDR3 length equals 13 residues. Germline lookup yields CDR1 SGHTA and CDR2 FQGNSA. V shed 5 bases and J 4 bases; nucleotides not matched to a gene: 5. The CDR3 sequence: CASSTSGQYEQYF. In DNA form, the CDR3 reads TGTGCCAGCAGCACCTCGGGACAGTACGAGCAGTACTTC. The full variable domain, its missing parts supplied by reference TRBV7-2 and TRBJ2-7, is GAGVSQSPSNKVTEKGKDVELRCDPISGHTALYWYRQSLGQGLEFLIYFQGNSAPDKSGLPSDRFSAERTGGSVSTLTIQRTQQEDSAVYLCASSTSGQYEQYFGPGTRLTVT.

The J gene is TRBJ1-2, the V gene TRBV7-9; D is ambiguous. Trimming took 2 bases from V and 7 from J, leaving 5 bases between them. Germline CDR1 reads SEHNR; CDR2 reads FQNEAQ (reference sequence). This CDR3 is 11 amino acids long. Here the CDR3 DNA reads TGTGCCAGCAGCTTACAGCGTGGCTACACCTTC. This sequence encodes CASSLQRGYTF. The full variable domain, with the rest looked up from reference TRBV7-9 and TRBJ1-2, is DTGVSQNPRHKITKRGQNVTFRCDPISEHNRLYWYRQTLGQGPEFLTYFQNEAQLEKSRLLSDRFSAERPKGSFSTLEIQRTEQGDSAMYLCASSLQRGYTFGSGTRLTVV.

CDR3: CASTRGAGGPHEQYF. CDR3 bases: TGTGCCAGCACACGGGGAGCGGGAGGGCCCCACGAGCAGTACTTC. The V and J genes are TRBV7-2 and TRBJ2-7; 10 nucleotides agree with TRBD2. After removal of 7 bases from V and 5 bases from J, the junction contained 11 bases not matched to a gene. The CDR3 spans 15 residues. The germline V gene has CDR1 SGHTA and CDR2 FQGNSA.

The chain combines TRBV19 with TRBJ2-7; 14 positions match TRBD2. The CDR3 has 15 residues. Germline lookup yields CDR1 LNHDA and CDR2 SQIVND (reference sequence). J gave up 2 bases and V 4 bases, and 1 base lay outside the gene matches. The CDR3 DNA reads TGTGCCAGTAGTAGGGGACTAGCGGGAGCCTACGAGCAGTACTTC. Translated, it gives CASSRGLAGAYEQYF.

This clone showed up just once. V is TRBV11-3 and J is TRBJ2-7; perhaps TRBD2 as D (5 bases). CDR1 is SGHNT, CDR2 YENEEA, per germline. This CDR3 has 16 residues. V lost 1 base and J 3 bases, leaving 16 bases between the germline ends. The DNA of the CDR3 is TGTGCCAGCAGCTTAGTGTGGGGTTGGGAGATCTACGAGCAGTACTTC. Amino acids: CASSLVWGWEIYEQYF.

The chain employs TRBV5-1 and TRBJ1-6; D gene uncertain. CDR3 length equals 14 residues. Trimming pared 0 bases from V and 8 bases from J, leaving 9 bases between. From germline, CDR1 is SGHRS and CDR2 YFSETQ. Here the CDR3 DNA reads TGCGCCAGCAGCTTGGGAGCTAGCGATTCACCCCTCCACTTT. Its protein product is CASSLGASDSPLHF. Full variable domain (rest looked up from reference TRBV5-1 and TRBJ1-6): KAGVTQTPRYLIKTRGQQVTLSCSPISGHRSVSWYQQTPGQGLQFLFEYFSETQRNKGNFPGRFSGRQFSNSRSEMNVSTLELGDSALYLCASSLGASDSPLHFGNGTRLTVT.

This chain connects TRBV7-2 to TRBJ2-2; 8 nucleotides agree with TRBD1. V shed 4 bases, J shed 8 bases, and the junction held 9 bases outside the gene matches. This CDR3 region has 15 residues. Germline V gene sequence: CDR1 SGHTA, CDR2 FQGNSA. For the CDR3, the DNA is TGTGCCAGCAGCTCAGGACAGGGACTTTTGGGGGAGCTGTTTTTT. Amino acids: CASSSGQGLLGELFF.

The chain joins TRBV6-1 to TRBJ1-2; D is perhaps TRBD1 (6 bases). The CDR3 consists of 13 residues. Germline V gene data show CDR1 as MNHNS and CDR2 as SASEGT. Trimming stripped 8 bases from V and 4 bases from J, with 14 bases between. The CDR3 bases are TGTGCCAGCCTTCGGACAGCAGGCTATGGCTACACCTTC. It yields the protein CASLRTAGYGYTF.

The J gene is TRBJ2-7, the V gene TRBV19; 12 positions agree with TRBD2. The trim removed 5 bases at V and 2 bases at J, leaving 4 bases unmatched. CDR3 length: 15 residues. Germline V gives CDR1 LNHDA, CDR2 SQIVND (reference sequence). CDR3 in amino acids: CASSGRLAGAYEQYF. The CDR3 DNA sequence: TGTGCCAGTAGTGGACGACTAGCGGGAGCCTACGAGCAGTACTTC.

V and J are TRBV30 and TRBJ1-2, with TRBD1 matching over 8 bases. Germline V CDR1 and CDR2: GTSNPN, SVGIG (reference sequence). This CDR3 region has 13 residues. The J segment lost 7 bases and the V segment lost 8 bases, leaving 12 bases of the junction unmatched. CDR3 amino acids: CALNRDRPFGYTF. The CDR3 DNA sequence: TGTGCCCTAAATAGGGACAGGCCCTTTGGCTACACCTTC.

On this clone itself: Other DNA sequences from this sample encode an identical CDR3 as well. V gene TRBV5-1 combines with J gene TRBJ2-7; the match to TRBD1 covers 9 bases. The germline gives CDR1 SGHRS, CDR2 YFSETQ. Trimming cost V 5 bases and J 3 bases; bases outside gene matches: 3. This CDR3 region has 13 residues. The CDR3 region has the DNA TGCGCCAGCAGTCGGGACAGGGTCTACGAGCAGTACTTC. Translation: CASSRDRVYEQYF.

V and J are TRBV5-4 and TRBJ2-1; TRBD1 matches 10 bases. The V segment lost 0 bases and the J segment 4 bases; nucleotides outside the gene matches: 10. This CDR3 has 18 amino acids. CDR1 is SGHNT and CDR2 is YYREEE in the germline V gene (reference sequence). The chain's CDR3 is CASSLAGTGAVGYNEQFF. CDR3 nucleotide sequence: TGTGCCAGCAGCTTGGCGGGGACAGGGGCGGTCGGATACAATGAGCAGTTCTTC. The variable domain in full, completed from reference TRBV5-4 and TRBJ2-1, reads ETGVTQSPTHLIKTRGQQVTLRCSSQSGHNTVSWYQQALGQGPQFIFQYYREEENGRGNFPPRFSGLQFPNYSSELNVNALELDDSALYLCASSLAGTGAVGYNEQFFGPGTRLTVL.

This clone was seen a single time. The V gene is TRBV14, the J gene TRBJ2-7; a weak D match, TRBD2 (5 bases). Deletions cut 5 bases from V and 6 bases from J, with 17 bases between. CDR1 is SGHDN and CDR2 is FVKESK in the germline V gene. This CDR3 region has 14 residues. CDR3 DNA: TGTGCCAGCAGCACGTCCGCCGGACTGGGCGAGCAGTACTTC. Protein: CASSTSAGLGEQYF.